What follows are 21 T cell receptor beta chains derived from one specimen sequenced in a study of glioma-infiltrating T cells. Using RNA template, CDR3s of TCR alpha and beta were amplified with iRepertoire arm-PCR. TCRdb independently ran MiXCR on the multiplex PCR reads; one entry per CDR3 protein. Of about 1,600 distinct CDR3 sequences listed, 65% to 85% are singletons. Sequenced: glioma tissue, nonneoplastic brain tissue, or PBMCs (not recorded which). Source of these receptors: a human donor with low-grade glioma or glioblastoma, undergoing nonglioma brain surgery, or in good health (not recorded which). Some clones in this sample may be carry-over from other donors' samples.

This chain uses TRBV3-1 with TRBJ1-6; D unclear. V lost 5 bases, J lost 6 bases, and 11 bases lay in between. This CDR3 is built from 14 residues. Germline CDR1 reads LGHDT; CDR2 reads YNNKEL (reference sequence). The CDR3 DNA reads as TGTGCCAGCAGCTTAGATGGGAGTAATTCACCCCTCCACTTT. Its protein product is CASSLDGSNSPLHF.

J is TRBJ1-5 and V is TRBV27; unclear D gene. V was cut by 4 bases and J by 6 bases, with 10 bases left in between. This CDR3 is built from 13 residues. Germline V gene sequence: CDR1 MNHEY, CDR2 SMNVEV (reference sequence). The CDR3 spells CASSWDMSQPQHF. The CDR3 DNA reads TGTGCCAGCAGTTGGGATATGAGTCAGCCCCAGCATTTT.

This clonotype appeared a single time. The rearrangement links TRBV6-1 to TRBJ2-7, with 10 bases identical to TRBD2. This CDR3 is built from 14 residues. Losses at the gene ends were 9 bases for V and 3 bases for J; bases not matched to a gene: 8. Per the germline V gene, CDR1 is MNHNS and CDR2 is SASEGT. As DNA, the CDR3 is TGTGCCAGTGGAGACACTAGCGGGAACTACGAGCAGTACTTC. Translated: CASGDTSGNYEQYF.

This clonotype was seen more than once but under ten times. This chain connects TRBV27 to TRBJ1-2; D not resolved. The germline V and J ends were trimmed by 8 bases and 3 bases, with 13 bases remaining between them. Per the germline V gene, CDR1 is MNHEY and CDR2 is SMNVEV (reference sequence). The CDR3 covers 13 residues. Here the CDR3 reads CASVHNFYYGYTF. The CDR3 nucleotides are TGTGCCAGCGTTCATAACTTCTACTATGGCTACACCTTC.

Regarding this clonotype: This is likely a read error, given that the CDR3 carries no conserved phenylalanine or tryptophan at its end. J is TRBJ1-2 and V is TRBV27; TRBD1 matches 8 bases. Per germline, CDR1 MNHEY and CDR2 SMNVEV (reference sequence). The CDR3 totals 13 residues. DNA for the CDR3: TGTGCCTGCAGTTTAGGACAGGGCTATGGCTACACCCTC. This codes for CACSLGQGYGYTL.

The rearrangement joins TRBV6-1 to TRBJ2-1; D unclear. The CDR3 is 14 residues long. Per germline, CDR1 MNHNS and CDR2 SASEGT. Trimming took 2 bases from V and 3 from J, leaving 8 bases between them. The CDR3 coding sequence is TGTGCCAGCAGTGAACCGGCTTACTACAATGAGCAGTTCTTC. Residues: CASSEPAYYNEQFF.

The rearrangement links TRBV4-1 to TRBJ1-1, with D uncertain. The CDR3 consists of 15 residues. The V and J ends lost 0 bases and 2 bases respectively, with 10 bases between them. CDR1 and CDR2 from the germline V gene are MGHRA and YSYEKL. For the CDR3, the DNA is TGCGCCAGCAGCCAAGAGGGAGGATACAACACTGAAGCTTTCTTT. Its translation: CASSQEGGYNTEAFF.

This clonotype was observed a single time. The rearrangement links TRBV10-3 to TRBJ2-5; D is ambiguous. The CDR3 totals 12 residues. Trimming shortened V by 1 base and J by 4 bases, and 4 bases separated the two germline ends. Per the germline V gene, CDR1 is ENHRY and CDR2 is SYGVKD. The DNA for the CDR3 is TGTGCCATCAGTGAGTTAGCAGAGACCCAGTACTTC. Amino acids: CAISELAETQYF.

The CDR3 sequence: CASSYTNQPQHF. The CDR3 DNA sequence: TGTGCCAGCAGTTACACTAATCAGCCCCAGCATTTT. This chain joins TRBV6-2 or TRBV6-3 and TRBJ1-5; D call uncertain. CDR1 is MNHEY and CDR2 is SVGEGT in the germline V gene. The CDR3 runs to 12 residues. V was trimmed by 2 bases and J by 4 bases, leaving 3 bases between them.

The chain combines TRBV14 with TRBJ1-2; no firm D call. The CDR3 is 14 amino acids. The V gene lost 0 bases and the J gene lost 4 bases, with 9 bases spanning the gap. Germline V gives CDR1 SGHDN, CDR2 FVKESK. In DNA, the CDR3 is TGTGCCAGCAGCCAAGATCCACAGATCTATGGCTACACCTTC. Translation gives CASSQDPQIYGYTF.

The chain employs TRBV27 and TRBJ1-4; possibly TRBD1 for D (5 bases). Germline values: CDR1 MNHEY, CDR2 SMNVEV (reference sequence). The CDR3 is made up of 14 amino acids. Trimming removed 7 bases from V and 1 base from J, with 10 bases in between. The CDR3 DNA reads TGTGCCAGCATCGACAGTGTAACTAATGAAAAACTGTTTTTT. Translating it yields CASIDSVTNEKLFF.

The genes are TRBV20-1 and TRBJ1-2; the D gene is possibly TRBD1 (6 bases). The V gene lost 6 bases and the J gene lost 7 bases, with 12 bases spanning the gap. The CDR3 totals 11 residues. Looked up from germline, CDR1 is DFQATT and CDR2 is SNEGSKA (reference sequence). CDR3 sequence (DNA): TGCAGTGCCCCAAACAGGGTTGGCTACACCTTC. Residues: CSAPNRVGYTF.

The chain uses TRBV6-6 and TRBJ2-7; TRBD1 matches at 10 bases. The CDR3 contains 14 residues. Looked up from germline, CDR1 is MNHNY and CDR2 is SVGAGI (reference sequence). Trimming cost V 7 bases and J 4 bases; bases outside gene matches: 7. The CDR3 sequence is CASIRDRGEYEQYF. DNA of the CDR3: TGTGCCAGCATCCGGGACAGGGGCGAGTACGAGCAGTACTTC.

This chain connects TRBV27 to TRBJ1-5, with unresolved D. The germline V and J ends were trimmed by 4 bases and 6 bases, with 13 bases remaining between them. Germline lookup yields CDR1 MNHEY and CDR2 SMNVEV (reference sequence). The CDR3 totals 14 residues. CDR3 protein: CASSYGVSGQPQHF. In DNA form, the CDR3 reads TGTGCCAGCAGTTATGGGGTATCAGGTCAGCCCCAGCATTTT.

J is TRBJ2-7 and V is TRBV15; possible D gene TRBD2, 5 bases. V dropped 4 bases and J dropped 4 bases, with 14 bases sitting between them. The CDR3 runs 14 residues. Germline-derived CDR1 and CDR2 are LNHNV and YYDKDF (reference sequence). CDR3 sequence (DNA): TGTGCCACCAGCACCTGGAGGACCCAATACGAGCAGTACTTC. Translated, it gives CATSTWRTQYEQYF.

The chain couples TRBV7-2 to TRBJ2-5; 9 bases are a match to TRBD1. This CDR3 is 13 amino acids long. Germline lookup yields CDR1 SGHTA and CDR2 FQGNSA. The ends lost 4 bases at V and 4 bases at J; junction bases unmatched: 1. Here the CDR3 DNA reads TGTGCCAGCAGCTGGGACAGGGCAGAGACCCAGTACTTC. Translating it yields CASSWDRAETQYF.

Comments on this clonotype: The DNA is omitted, as the CDR3 cannot be located on it reliably, and the CDR3 follows TCRdb's listing. The genes are TRBV27 and TRBJ1-2; TRBD1, as called in the table, went unchecked against the DNA. Termini included, the CDR3 measures 13 amino acids. Germline CDR1 is MNHEY and CDR2 is SMNVEV (reference sequence). The CDR3 protein is CASTSFGTGIPHF.

The rearrangement links TRBV7-2 to TRBJ1-5; the match to TRBD1 covers 7 bases. There are 13 residues in the CDR3. Looked up from germline, CDR1 is SGHTA and CDR2 is FQGNSA. V dropped 5 bases and J dropped 11; count of bases not matched to a gene: 9. CDR3 region: CASSTWDSPSQHF. The CDR3 DNA sequence: TGTGCCAGCAGCACCTGGGACAGCCCCTCCCAGCATTTT. Using reference TRBV7-2 and TRBJ1-5 for the parts outside the CDR3, the full variable domain is GAGVSQSPSNKVTEKGKDVELRCDPISGHTALYWYRQSLGQGLEFLIYFQGNSAPDKSGLPSDRFSAERTGGSVSTLTIQRTQQEDSAVYLCASSTWDSPSQHFGDGTRLSIL.

This clonotype is large (0.1 to 1%) in the sample. V is TRBV10-3 and J is TRBJ1-4; D not certain. Looked up from germline, CDR1 is ENHRY and CDR2 is SYGVKD. V was clipped by 7 bases and J by 0 bases, with 6 bases between them. The CDR3 extends over 13 amino acids. The CDR3 bases are TGTGCCATCAAAGCCGCAACTAATGAAAAACTGTTTTTT. This sequence encodes CAIKAATNEKLFF.

This chain uses TRBV6-6 with TRBJ2-3, with 7 nucleotides matching TRBD2. The CDR3 consists of 14 residues. CDR1 MNHNY and CDR2 SVGAGI come from the germline V gene (reference sequence). V shed 2 bases, J shed 5 bases, and the junction held 4 bases outside the gene matches. The CDR3 nucleotides read TGTGCCAGCAGTTACCGAGGACTAGTAGATACGCAGTATTTT. The encoded protein is CASSYRGLVDTQYF.

The chain is built from TRBV4-1 and TRBJ1-5; no firm D call. The CDR3 has 15 residues. Germline V gene lookup returns CDR1 MGHRA and CDR2 YSYEKL. Between the trimmed V and J ends, which lost 0 bases and 8 bases, there was a span of 14 bases. As DNA, the CDR3 is TGCGCCAGCAGCCAAGAAGGTAGGGATTGGGAGCCCCAGCATTTT. Its protein is CASSQEGRDWEPQHF.